This is a list of T cell receptor beta chains from one sample in a study of T cells after yellow fever vaccination. TCRdb redid the calling of the 5' RACE reads with MiXCR, one entry per CDR3 protein. This table holds about 320,000 distinct CDR3 sequences, 3.5% to 5% found once. The sample was PBMCs, taken 15 days after the yellow fever booster vaccination. The receptors here all came from a man between 18 and 35 years old who received the YFV17D yellow fever vaccine. Each CDR3 is given with its conserved first and last residue. A D gene is named only where the DNA matches it firmly. Clone size is given for some rows only: seen once, a few or many times, or a class if the clone is expanded.

D: .; size: many; length: 13; V: TRBV7-2; J: TRBJ2-1; DNA: TGTGCCAGCAGCCCCCAACTAGCCAATGAGCAGTTCTTC; CDR3: CASSPQLANEQFF
D: TRBD1; size: .; length: 14; V: TRBV27; J: TRBJ1-2; DNA: TGTGCCAGCAGTTTCTCCCGACAGGGAAGAGGCTACACCTTC; CDR3: CASSFSRQGRGYTF
D: .; size: .; length: 13; V: TRBV5-5; J: TRBJ2-1; DNA: TGTGCCAGCAGCTTGGTAGAGCGTGGTGAGCAGTTCTTC; CDR3: CASSLVERGEQFF
D: TRBD2; size: .; length: 16; V: TRBV7-2; J: TRBJ2-1; DNA: TGTGCCAGCAGCTCTAGACGCGGGGGGGTTTCGAATGAGCAGTTCTTC; CDR3: CASSSRRGGVSNEQFF
D: TRBD1; size: many; length: 14; V: TRBV5-1; J: TRBJ2-5; DNA: TGCGCCAGCAGCTCGCAGGGGGCAGGGGAGACCCAGTACTTC; CDR3: CASSSQGAGETQYF
D: .; size: .; length: 11; V: TRBV12-5; J: TRBJ2-3; DNA: TGTGCTAGTGGTTTCGGAGATACGCAGTATTTT; CDR3: CASGFGDTQYF
D: .; size: few; length: 18; V: TRBV4-3; J: TRBJ2-6; DNA: TGCGCCAGCAGCCAGAGGTCTGGGATAGTCTCTGGGGCCAACGTCCTGACTTTC; CDR3: CASSQRSGIVSGANVLTF
D: .; size: .; length: 14; V: TRBV10-3; J: TRBJ1-5; DNA: TGTGCCATCAGTGAGTCTGGAATTTATCAGCCCCAGCATTTT; CDR3: CAISESGIYQPQHF
D: .; size: few; length: 11; V: TRBV20-1; J: TRBJ1-1; DNA: TGCAGTGCTAAGGGGGACTTTGAAGCTTTCTTT; CDR3: CSAKGDFEAFF
D: .; size: .; length: 16; V: TRBV12-3/TRBV12-4; J: TRBJ1-2; DNA: TGTGCCAGCGGAGACTCGACGGGGGTTTCGTACTATGGCTACACCTTC; CDR3: CASGDSTGVSYYGYTF
D: .; size: .; length: 17; V: TRBV4-1; J: TRBJ1-6; DNA: TGCGCCAGCAGCCAAGTATTGAGAGGGGCTCGTAATTCACCCCTCCACTTT; CDR3: CASSQVLRGARNSPLHF
D: .; size: few; length: 14; V: TRBV9; J: TRBJ1-3; DNA: TGTGCCAGCAGCGTGCTATCGGCTGGAAACACCATATATTTT; CDR3: CASSVLSAGNTIYF
D: .; size: .; length: 14; V: TRBV7-2; J: TRBJ2-7; DNA: TGTGCCAGCAGCTTATTCTTGGACATATCCGAGCAGTACTTC; CDR3: CASSLFLDISEQYF
D: .; size: many; length: 14; V: TRBV3-1; J: TRBJ1-1; DNA: TGTGCCAGCAGCCAAAACCCCGGGACCAGTGAAGCTTTCTTT; CDR3: CASSQNPGTSEAFF
D: TRBD1; size: few; length: 16; V: TRBV4-1; J: TRBJ1-5; DNA: TGCGCCAGCAGCCAAGAGCGGACAGGTAGCAATCAGCCCCAGCATTTT; CDR3: CASSQERTGSNQPQHF
D: .; size: many; length: 13; V: TRBV6-5; J: TRBJ1-5; DNA: TGTGCCAGCAGGAAATATAGCAATCAGCCCCAGCATTTT; CDR3: CASRKYSNQPQHF
D: .; size: few; length: 12; V: TRBV29-1; J: TRBJ1-3; DNA: TGCAGCTCCAGGGGTTCTGGAAACACCATATATTTT; CDR3: CSSRGSGNTIYF
D: TRBD1; size: .; length: 15; V: TRBV6-5; J: TRBJ2-2; DNA: TGTGCCAGCAGACGGGACAGCACTTACACCGGGGAGCTGTTTTTT; CDR3: CASRRDSTYTGELFF
D: .; size: many; length: 10; V: TRBV5-1; J: TRBJ2-5; DNA: TGCGCCAGCAAGGAAGAGACCCAGTACTTC; CDR3: CASKEETQYF
D: .; size: few; length: 17; V: TRBV14; J: TRBJ2-2; DNA: TGTGCCAGCAGCCAACAGTACTGGGGTTCGTACACCGGGGAGCTGTTTTTT; CDR3: CASSQQYWGSYTGELFF
D: .; size: few; length: 12; V: TRBV12-3/TRBV12-4; J: TRBJ1-1; DNA: TGTGCCAGCTCAGTTTTTACGGATATAACTTTCTTT; CDR3: CASSVFTDITFF
D: TRBD1; size: .; length: 19; V: TRBV4-1; J: TRBJ2-2; DNA: TGCGCCAGCAGCCAAGTAATTCGTCGGGACAGGGGCGACACCGGGGAGCTGTTTTTT; CDR3: CASSQVIRRDRGDTGELFF
D: TRBD1; size: many; length: 14; V: TRBV7-3; J: TRBJ1-1; DNA: TGTGCCAGCAGCTTGAATCAGGGGGACACTGAAGCTTTCTTT; CDR3: CASSLNQGDTEAFF
D: TRBD2; size: .; length: 14; V: TRBV20-1; J: TRBJ2-5; DNA: TGCAGTGCTAGGGTAGCGGGGGGGCGAGAGACCCAGTACTTC; CDR3: CSARVAGGRETQYF
D: .; size: .; length: 18; V: TRBV5-1; J: TRBJ2-7; DNA: TGCGCCAGCAGCTTGGGCCCGGCCTTTGACAGAGGGGTCTACGAGCAGTACTTC; CDR3: CASSLGPAFDRGVYEQYF
D: TRBD1; size: many; length: 15; V: TRBV7-2; J: TRBJ2-2; DNA: TGTGCCAGCAGGGGGACAGGGATAGACACCGGGGAGCTGTTTTTT; CDR3: CASRGTGIDTGELFF
D: .; size: many; length: 15; V: TRBV7-2; J: TRBJ2-3; DNA: TGTGCCAGCAGCTTACAAAGCGTTAGCACAGATACGCAGTATTTT; CDR3: CASSLQSVSTDTQYF
D: TRBD1; size: many; length: 16; V: TRBV5-1; J: TRBJ1-4; DNA: TGCGCCAGCAGCCTGGATGAGAGACAGGGCGGTGAAAAACTGTTTTTT; CDR3: CASSLDERQGGEKLFF
D: .; size: .; length: 14; V: TRBV29-1; J: TRBJ1-2; DNA: TGCAGCGTTGTGTACCCAAGGAAAGCCGATGGCTACACCTTC; CDR3: CSVVYPRKADGYTF
D: .; size: .; length: 15; V: TRBV4-1; J: TRBJ1-6; DNA: TGCGCCAGCAGCCAAGGATGGGGAAGGCATTCACCCCTCCACTTT; CDR3: CASSQGWGRHSPLHF
D: .; size: few; length: 15; V: TRBV7-9; J: TRBJ1-2; DNA: TGTGCCAGCACCCCGCCTACGAGGGTTAACTATGGCTACACCTTC; CDR3: CASTPPTRVNYGYTF
D: .; size: many; length: 14; V: TRBV12-3/TRBV12-4; J: TRBJ2-3; DNA: TGTGCCAGCAGTTTAGTGACAGCGACAGATACGCAGTATTTT; CDR3: CASSLVTATDTQYF
D: .; size: few; length: 11; V: TRBV30; J: TRBJ2-7; DNA: TGTGCCTGGAGTGGATTCTACGAGCAGTACTTC; CDR3: CAWSGFYEQYF
D: .; size: few; length: 14; V: TRBV5-6; J: TRBJ2-1; DNA: TGTGCCAGCAGCTTCCTAGTCAGCCAGCCGGAGCAGTTCTTC; CDR3: CASSFLVSQPEQFF
D: .; size: many; length: 14; V: TRBV7-9; J: TRBJ2-5; DNA: TGTGCCAGCAGCTTAGCGCTAGCGACGGAGACCCAGTACTTC; CDR3: CASSLALATETQYF
D: TRBD2; size: many; length: 16; V: TRBV7-9; J: TRBJ2-1; DNA: TGTGCCAGCAGTTTTTCCGGGACTAGTCTTTTGGTTGAGCAGTTCTTC; CDR3: CASSFSGTSLLVEQFF
D: TRBD2; size: few; length: 21; V: TRBV7-2; J: TRBJ2-5; DNA: TGTGCCAGCAGCTTCCCACCCTTAGGACTAGCGGGGGCCACCCATCAAGAGACCCAGTACTTC; CDR3: CASSFPPLGLAGATHQETQYF
D: TRBD1; size: many; length: 15; V: TRBV12-3/TRBV12-4; J: TRBJ1-5; DNA: TGTGCCAGCACCCGGACAGGACTTTTAAATCAGCCCCAGCATTTT; CDR3: CASTRTGLLNQPQHF
D: .; size: many; length: 15; V: TRBV7-3; J: TRBJ2-2; DNA: TGTGCCAGCAGTCTTACAGGGTTGGACACCGGGGAGCTGTTTTTT; CDR3: CASSLTGLDTGELFF
D: TRBD2; size: .; length: 15; V: TRBV7-2; J: TRBJ2-5; DNA: TGTGCCAGCACCTGGACTAGCGGGGCTCGCGAGACCCAGTACTTC; CDR3: CASTWTSGARETQYF
D: .; size: .; length: 16; V: TRBV12-3/TRBV12-4; J: TRBJ1-6; DNA: TGTGCCAGCAGCTTCTCCTCGTCAGGGGATCGTTCACCCCTCCACTTT; CDR3: CASSFSSSGDRSPLHF
D: .; size: few; length: 15; V: TRBV7-2; J: TRBJ1-6; DNA: TGTGCCAGCAGCTTAGGGAGGGCCCGACATTCACCCCTCCACTTT; CDR3: CASSLGRARHSPLHF
D: .; size: many; length: 15; V: TRBV20-1; J: TRBJ1-6; DNA: TGCAGTGCTAGTAGCGTAGGATCAGTCGGTTCACCCCTCCACTTT; CDR3: CSASSVGSVGSPLHF
D: .; size: few; length: 15; V: TRBV12-3/TRBV12-4; J: TRBJ1-6; DNA: TGTGCCAGCAGTTCAGGGAACTACTATAATTCACCCCTCCACTTT; CDR3: CASSSGNYYNSPLHF
D: .; size: .; length: 16; V: TRBV12-3/TRBV12-4; J: TRBJ1-5; DNA: TGTGCCAGCATTGGGGCGGGGGGCCCGAGCAATCAGCCCCAGCATTTT; CDR3: CASIGAGGPSNQPQHF
D: .; size: .; length: 13; V: TRBV7-8; J: TRBJ1-2; DNA: TGTGCCAGCAGCTACCCGGACGGGGCTGGCTACACCTTC; CDR3: CASSYPDGAGYTF
D: .; size: many; length: 11; V: TRBV2; J: TRBJ2-2; DNA: TGTGCCAGTTACTTCTCCGGGGAGCTGTTTTTT; CDR3: CASYFSGELFF
D: TRBD2; size: many; length: 19; V: TRBV7-3; J: TRBJ2-1; DNA: TGTGCCAGCAGCCCCCCCTTGGGACTAGCGGGATCTGCCTACAATGAGCAGTTCTTC; CDR3: CASSPPLGLAGSAYNEQFF
D: .; size: many; length: 16; V: TRBV5-1; J: TRBJ2-1; DNA: TGCGCCAGCAGCCCAGCTGGGCAGGGGGGTTACAATGAGCAGTTCTTC; CDR3: CASSPAGQGGYNEQFF
D: TRBD2; size: many; length: 19; V: TRBV4-1; J: TRBJ2-2; DNA: TGCGCCAGCAGCCAAGATGGACGCCCAGGACGGGGGGGAACCGGGGAGCTGTTTTTT; CDR3: CASSQDGRPGRGGTGELFF
D: TRBD1; size: many; length: 12; V: TRBV20-1; J: TRBJ1-2; DNA: TGCAGTGCCGCCACAGGGGACTATGGCTACACCTTC; CDR3: CSAATGDYGYTF
D: .; size: many; length: 16; V: TRBV4-3; J: TRBJ2-4; DNA: TGCGCCAGCAGCCAAGATCCGGCGGGGGCCAAAAACATTCAGTACTTC; CDR3: CASSQDPAGAKNIQYF
D: TRBD1; size: .; length: 12; V: TRBV10-3; J: TRBJ1-2; DNA: TGTGCCATGGACAGGGGGAACTATGGCTACACCTTC; CDR3: CAMDRGNYGYTF
D: .; size: many; length: 15; V: TRBV7-2; J: TRBJ2-5; DNA: TGTGCCAGCAGCCCCCCCGGACATATCCAAGAGACCCAGTACTTC; CDR3: CASSPPGHIQETQYF
D: TRBD1; size: .; length: 15; V: TRBV20-1; J: TRBJ1-4; DNA: TGCAGTGCTAGAGCCCCCGGGACAGGGCGTGAAAAACTGTTTTTT; CDR3: CSARAPGTGREKLFF